This TCR beta chain was sequenced for a study of glioma-infiltrating T cells. This clonotype was observed many times. The iRepertoire nested amplicon-rescue multiplex PCR amplified TCR alpha and beta CDR3s from RNA. TCRdb passed the multiplex PCR reads through MiXCR, listing each CDR3 protein once. The sample includes around 93,000 distinct CDR3 sequences, roughly 40% of them seen just once. The trim removed 6 bases at V and 4 bases at J, leaving 6 bases unmatched. Germline V gene lookup returns CDR1 DFQATT and CDR2 SNEGSKA (reference sequence). This CDR3 has 14 amino acids. This clonotype was obtained from a human donor with low-grade glioma or glioblastoma, undergoing nonglioma brain surgery, or in good health (not recorded which). The sample taken for sequencing was glioma tissue, nonneoplastic brain tissue, or PBMCs (not recorded which). The V call is TRBV20-1, the J call TRBJ2-5; TRBD2 aligns across 12 bases. The CDR3 region is CSALTSGGSETQYF. The CDR3 DNA reads TGCAGTGCACTCACTAGCGGGGGGTCAGAGACCCAGTACTTC.